Below are 10 T cell receptor beta chains sequenced from a single sample in a study of shared clonotypes between healthy human individuals (TCRdb year 2020). Preparation of the library involved the immunoSEQ multiplex PCR assay. TCRdb obtained this table from immuneACCESS and retained in-frame rearrangements with V and J assigned. These tables miss some clones; where compared with another copy, unresolved V genes account for less than half of the shortfall, and the remainder is unexplained. This sample comprises about 2,500,000 clones, approximately 90% of them detected only once. The leading ten clones occupy roughly 0.14% of the sample. The sequenced material came from naive CD4+ T cells sorted from blood. The cell subset or site label corresponds to: CD45RA+ positively selected. Every receptor here comes from a man younger than 30 in good health.

Concerning this clone: With a much larger clone just one base away, this may be a read error. Other DNA sequences of this sample code for an identical CDR3. The chain uses TRBV2 and TRBJ2-7; no clear D. Trimming cost V 4 bases and J 2 bases, with 3 bases left between them. The CDR3 runs 11 residues. Germline V gene data show CDR1 as SNHLY and CDR2 as FYNNEI. CDR3 nucleotide sequence: TGTGCCAGCAGTGGAGCCTACGAGCAGTACTTC. It codes for CASSGAYEQYF.

The chain has TRBV7-3 and TRBJ2-7; D remains unclear. The CDR3 runs to 14 residues. Trimming took 5 bases from V and 0 from J, leaving 11 bases between them. CDR1 is SGHTA, CDR2 FQGTGA, per germline. The CDR3 reads CASSPMDSSYEQYF. CDR3 nucleotide sequence: TGTGCCAGCAGCCCCATGGATAGCTCCTACGAGCAGTACTTC.

The V call is TRBV10-3, the J call TRBJ1-2, with 8 bases identical to TRBD1. The length of the CDR3 is 19 residues. Germline assignment: CDR1 ENHRY and CDR2 SYGVKD. V shed 2 bases and J 3 bases; nucleotides not matched to a gene: 17. This CDR3 reads CAISEGQGVNIVRDYGYTF. DNA for the CDR3: TGTGCCATCAGTGAGGGACAGGGCGTAAATATAGTAAGGGACTATGGCTACACCTTC.

The chain is built from TRBV28 and TRBJ2-5; TRBD2 is a possible D gene (7 bases). CDR3 length: 14 residues. V lost 6 bases, J lost 5 bases, and 16 bases lay in between. Germline V gene sequence: CDR1 MDHEN, CDR2 SYDVKM. The CDR3 region is CASSPSGGAETQYF. The CDR3 DNA sequence: TGTGCCAGCAGCCCTTCGGGGGGCGCGGAGACCCAGTACTTC.

The V call is TRBV5-8, the J call TRBJ1-1; TRBD1 is a possible D gene (6 bases). The CDR3 contains 13 residues. The germline V and J ends were trimmed by 1 base and 6 bases, with 10 bases remaining between them. Germline V CDR1 and CDR2: SGHTS, YDEGEE. Written as DNA, the CDR3 is TGTGCCAGCAGCTTGAGGGGGGTCCCTGAAGCTTTCTTT. Its translation is CASSLRGVPEAFF.

Remarks on this clone: The sample holds other DNA sequences that translate to the same CDR3. The CDR3 bases are TGTGCCACCAGCAGAGATGGGCAGGGCACAGATACGCAGTATTTT. Its translation: CATSRDGQGTDTQYF. The V call is TRBV15, the J call TRBJ2-3; D unresolved. CDR3 size: 15 residues. Germline V gene lookup returns CDR1 LNHNV and CDR2 YYDKDF (reference sequence). V lost 0 bases and J lost 1, with 8 bases in between.

This clone was seen only a few times. V is TRBV2 and J is TRBJ1-1; D uncertain. Trimming removed 4 bases from V and 0 bases from J, with 6 bases in between. The CDR3 spans 13 residues. Germline CDR1 reads SNHLY; CDR2 reads FYNNEI. CDR3 residues: CASSGHLNTEAFF. In DNA form, the CDR3 reads TGTGCCAGCAGTGGCCACCTGAACACTGAAGCTTTCTTT.

The genes are TRBV7-2 and TRBJ2-1; D perhaps matches TRBD2 (5 bases). Germline V gene data show CDR1 as SGHTA and CDR2 as FQGNSA. Trimming stripped 6 bases from V and 4 bases from J, with 16 bases between. The CDR3 totals 15 residues. CDR3 region: CASSYSWTQYNEQFF. CDR3 DNA sequence: TGTGCCAGCAGTTATTCCTGGACTCAGTACAATGAGCAGTTCTTC.

The table lists this clone with a few counts. The chain recombines TRBV7-9 with TRBJ1-4, with 7 positions matching TRBD1. In germline, CDR1 is SEHNR, CDR2 FQNEAQ (reference sequence). The CDR3 has 16 residues. V lost 5 bases and J lost 0; bases outside the gene matches: 6. In DNA, the CDR3 is TGTGCCAGCAGCCTGACAGGGAGTGCAACTAATGAAAAACTGTTTTTT. Translation: CASSLTGSATNEKLFF. The variable domain in full, completed from reference TRBV7-9 and TRBJ1-4, reads DTGVSQNPRHKITKRGQNVTFRCDPISEHNRLYWYRQTLGQGPEFLTYFQNEAQLEKSRLLSDRFSAERPKGSFSTLEIQRTEQGDSAMYLCASSLTGSATNEKLFFGSGTQLSVL.

In regard to this clone: One junction end disagrees with the germline gene, perhaps due to a read error. The same CDR3 is also encoded by other DNA sequences in this sample. This chain joins TRBV18 and TRBJ2-5; 9 nucleotides line up with TRBD1. CDR1 KGHSH and CDR2 LQKENI come from the germline V gene. The CDR3 consists of 14 residues. CDR3 in amino acids: CASSPQGAGETQYF. The CDR3 DNA reads TGTGCCAGCTCCCCACAGGGGGCGGGTGAGACCCAGTACTTC.